The present entry profiles one T cell receptor (beta chain) with its context. This clonotype was counted a few times. What antigen it recognizes has not been identified. There are no base qualities to consult, and no much larger clone falls within one base. This record comes from a study of T cells in Graves' hyperthyroidism and ophthalmopathy (dated by TCRdb to the late 2010s). In terms of the full investigation: Peripheral blood was sampled at the time of initial diagnosis, prior to any treatment. According to the paper, TCR Vbeta CDR3 sequencing was carried out on around 140 peripheral blood samples, which came from under 50 ophthalmopathy, 70 to 80 hyperthyroidism and 17 progressor patients. The roughly 90 discovery patients were divided at random into training and test sets in a 7:3 ratio. To identify distinguishing TCR V-J signatures, a discovery cohort of around 100 patients was used, comprising 43 with Graves' ophthalmopathy and 55 to 65 with stable Graves' hyperthyroidism. After blood sampling, hyperthyroidism patients were treated with methimazole at a starting dose of 30 mg daily, and ophthalmopathy patients were treated with high-dose intravenous methylprednisolone. Whether ophthalmopathy could be predicted prospectively was tested in an independent validation cohort made up of under 20 hyperthyroidism patients plus 17 patients who later progressed to ophthalmopathy. The study also compared thyroid tissue and blood T-cell repertoires from about six Graves' hyperthyroidism patients. Summary of the overall study and its limitations: No statistical method was used to fix the sample size in advance, and group allocation was not hidden from the investigators. A model built on a 13 V-J signature distinguished ophthalmopathy from stable hyperthyroidism, reaching roughly 88% sensitivity and about 81% specificity in cross-validation and 80%/75% in testing. In validation, the model predicted progression to ophthalmopathy with 60% to 71% sensitivity and 72% to 75% specificity, a median of 6.5 months before onset. Most expanded thyroid clonotypes (frequency above 0.001) were also detected in blood, suggesting blood repertoires may reflect thyroid immune responses.

The TCR beta CDR3 regions were amplified from RNA transcripts. A first-round RT-PCR of the TCR CDR3 used the HTBI primer set with the Qiagen OneStep RT-PCR kit. The libraries were constructed in a second round of multiplex PCR and then size-selected and purified. The libraries were sequenced on an Illumina HiSeq2000 using paired-end 100 bp reads. As for the original processing: SOAPnuke was used to process the raw data, removing reads that contained adapters or uncalled bases, had a mean Phred below 15, or lacked an exact match to the constant primer or identifier. COPE v1.2.5 was used to merge high-quality paired reads, and clonotypes were defined as unique nucleotide sequences. MiTCR v1.1 was used to align clonotypes to the IMGT TRBV, TRBD and TRBJ reference segments. The analysis was restricted to V-J combinations with a frequency above 0.0001, which together covered 99.2% of the repertoires. The TCS score was defined as the ratio of F50 (clonal expansion) to E x V (chaos), calculated using BLOSUM62-based TCRdist between CDR3 peptides within each V-J. Welch's t-statistics and random forest reduced around 550 V-J features to roughly 13, which were used in a naive Bayes classifier (R e1071). The public sequencing data were trimmed at Q25 with fastp and processed into clonotypes with MiXCR by TCRdb, which kept only in-frame beta chains. Identical CDR3 proteins give one entry, which carries the most common genes and DNA. TCRdb, rather than the study authors, made the V and J calls. This sample lists about 380,000 distinct CDR3 sequences; less than 20% were detected once. 40% of the sample comes from the top ten.

Taken from cysteine to phenylalanine, the CDR3 has 14 residues. Only the CDR3 region is kept as DNA, spanning 42 bases read in frame from base 1. Taken from the germline V gene, the CDR1 and CDR2 loops are MNHNS and SASEGT. V is trimmed back by 6 bases and J by 4 bases, and the junction contains 8 bases that no gene match accounts for. Ophthalmopathy patients had moderately to severely active disease, Clinical Activity Score of at least 3, NOSPECS grade of at least 4, and duration under 3 months. Patients with uncontrolled infections, other autoimmune diseases, pregnancy or lactation were excluded. Diagnoses relied on clinical symptoms, serum thyroxine and TRAb, thyroid ultrasound and orbital computed tomography. PBMCs were isolated from about 10 ml of fresh peripheral blood by Ficoll-Paque density gradient centrifugation. Total RNA was extracted with Trizol reagent, and quality was checked on an Agilent 2100 Bioanalyzer.

The sequence links TRBV6-1 to TRBJ1-2; TRBD1 fits 7 bases in the junction. The sequenced material came from blood. The sequence came from a young man with Graves' ophthalmopathy. The sequenced DNA: TGTGCCAGCAGCCCGGGACAGCTCAGCTATGGCTACACCTTC. It translates as CASSPGQLSYGYTF.